Below, one TCR beta chain is given with its context. The antigen remains undetermined. The source of the sample is a study of CD8+CD57+ T cells in acquired aplastic anemia. Study-level information: Each DNA sample taken from sorted CD4+ and CD8+ cells came to approximately 3 ug on average. Researchers reported that healthy donors averaged about 11 million reads for CD4+ cells.

CDR1 is SGHDT and CDR2 is YYEEEE in the germline V gene. V was clipped by 5 bases and J by 2 bases; unmatched bases: 4. This CDR3 region has 14 residues. According to the study, genomic DNA was the template for TCR beta VDJ and CDR3 profiling. In TCRdb, the reads were re-called with MiXCR into one record per CDR3 protein. Counted here are hundreds of thousands of distinct CDR3 sequences, about 70% occurring once; the ten biggest clones make up 4%. Study-level points and caveats: Between the patient and control groups, CD8+ Simpson's diversity did not differ significantly. Between patients and controls, approximately 29 CD8+ CDR3 sequences were found in common.

Sequencing used sorted CD4+, CD8+, or CD8+CD57+ T cells (not recorded which) from PBMCs. The gene calls are TRBV5-6 and TRBJ2-5, with 9 bases fitting TRBD2. The clonotype originates from a human donor in good health, serving as a control. In DNA, the CDR3 is TGTGCCAGCAGGTGGACTAGCGCACAAGAGACCCAGTACTTC. Protein product: CASRWTSAQETQYF.